The clone carrying this TCR beta chain was observed a few times. What it binds is unknown. The sample comes from a study of blood T cells in healthy people across ages. Turning to the study itself: Template switching recovered approximately one barcoded beta molecule for every two T cells.

A second about 7 to 12 cycle PCR used barcoded and J-beta primers. TCRdb independently ran MiXCR on the 5' RACE reads; one entry per CDR3 protein. This sample has fewer than 2,000,000 distinct CDR3 sequences; about 39% occur once, and the top ten carry 20% to 25%. Broader study findings: Higher diversity, along with more naive CD4+ cells, distinguished long-lived donors from aged donors.

Those donating, healthy Caucasian individuals from Russia, were aged roughly 6 to 95. Each of the donors had approximately 10 milliliters of peripheral blood drawn into EDTA-treated Vacutainer tubes. This TCR came from a human donor in good health. Sequenced sample: blood.

The CDR3 reads CASSLALSTSGYTF. CDR3 DNA sequence: TGTGCCAGCAGCTTAGCCCTATCGACCAGTGGCTACACCTTC. The chain recombines TRBV7-2 with TRBJ1-2, with unresolved D. Trimming cost V 0 bases and J 7 bases, with 12 bases left between them. In germline, CDR1 is SGHTA, CDR2 FQGNSA. The CDR3 is 14 residues long.